This T cell receptor (beta chain) was observed in a study of shared clonotypes between healthy human individuals. This CDR3 contains 14 residues. The germline V and J ends were trimmed by 2 bases and 2 bases, with 10 bases remaining between them. Germline V lookup: CDR1 MGHRA, CDR2 YSYEKL. Sequencing was performed with immunoSEQ multiplex PCR; in TCRdb, only in-frame clones are kept and a portion is missing. The table lists approximately 650,000 clones, roughly 95% of them singletons. Naive CD8 populations comprised CD45RO-negative cells positively selected for CCR7, excluding terminally differentiated effector memory CD45RA+ cells.

The rearrangement uses TRBV4-1 and TRBJ2-7; perhaps TRBD2 as D (6 bases). The receptor's source is a young woman in good health. The source material was naive CD8+ T cells sorted from blood. CDR3 sequence reads: CASSQREPPYEQYF. In DNA form, the CDR3 reads TGCGCCAGCAGCCAACGGGAGCCCCCCTACGAGCAGTACTTC.